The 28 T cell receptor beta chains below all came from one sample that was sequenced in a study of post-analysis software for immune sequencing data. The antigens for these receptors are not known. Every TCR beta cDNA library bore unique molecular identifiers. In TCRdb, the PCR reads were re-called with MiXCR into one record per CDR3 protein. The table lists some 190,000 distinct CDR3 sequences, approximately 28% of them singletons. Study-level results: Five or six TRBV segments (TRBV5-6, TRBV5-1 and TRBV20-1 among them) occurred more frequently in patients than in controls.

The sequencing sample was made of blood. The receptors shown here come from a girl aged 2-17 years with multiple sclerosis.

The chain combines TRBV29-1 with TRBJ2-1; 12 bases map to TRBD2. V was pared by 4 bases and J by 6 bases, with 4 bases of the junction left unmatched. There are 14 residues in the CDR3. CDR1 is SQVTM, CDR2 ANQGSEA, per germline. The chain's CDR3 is CSVVRTSGVNEQFF. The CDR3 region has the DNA TGCAGCGTTGTCAGGACTAGCGGGGTCAATGAGCAGTTCTTC.

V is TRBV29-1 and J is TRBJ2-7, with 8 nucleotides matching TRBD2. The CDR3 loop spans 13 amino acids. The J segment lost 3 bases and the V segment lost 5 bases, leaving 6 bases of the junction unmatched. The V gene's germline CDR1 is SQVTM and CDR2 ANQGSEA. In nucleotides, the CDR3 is TGCAGCGTTTCCCGGGGGGGCGTCTACGAGCAGTACTTC. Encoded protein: CSVSRGGVYEQYF.

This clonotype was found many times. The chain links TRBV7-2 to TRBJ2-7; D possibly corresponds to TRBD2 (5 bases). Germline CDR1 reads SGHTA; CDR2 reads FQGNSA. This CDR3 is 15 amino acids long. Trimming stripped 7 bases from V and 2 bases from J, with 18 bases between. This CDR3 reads CASIPDPGDTYEQYF. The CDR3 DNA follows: TGTGCCAGCATCCCAGATCCCGGGGATACCTACGAGCAGTACTTC.

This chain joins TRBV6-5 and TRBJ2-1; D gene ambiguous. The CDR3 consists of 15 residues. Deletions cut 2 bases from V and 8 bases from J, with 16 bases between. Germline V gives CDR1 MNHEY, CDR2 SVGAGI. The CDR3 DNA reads TGTGCCAGCAGTTACCACCCAACGAGGTACGATGAGCAGTTCTTC. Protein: CASSYHPTRYDEQFF.

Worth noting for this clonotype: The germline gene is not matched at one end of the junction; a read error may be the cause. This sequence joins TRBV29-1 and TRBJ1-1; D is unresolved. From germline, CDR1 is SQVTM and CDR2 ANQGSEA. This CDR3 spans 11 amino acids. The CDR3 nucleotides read TGCGGCGTCGCGGGGAACACTGAAGCTTTCTTT. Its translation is CGVAGNTEAFF.

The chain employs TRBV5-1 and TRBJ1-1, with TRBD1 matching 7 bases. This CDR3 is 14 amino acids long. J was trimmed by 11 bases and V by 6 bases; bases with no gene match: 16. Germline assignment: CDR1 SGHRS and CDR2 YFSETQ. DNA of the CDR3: TGCGCCAGCAACCCCCAGGGCGGGACAGCAGCGGCTTTCTTT. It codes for CASNPQGGTAAAFF.

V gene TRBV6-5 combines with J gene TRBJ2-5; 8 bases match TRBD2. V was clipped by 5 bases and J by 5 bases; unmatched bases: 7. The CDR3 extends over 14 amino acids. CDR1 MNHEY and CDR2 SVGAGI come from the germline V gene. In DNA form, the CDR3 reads TGTGCCAGCAGTGCCAGCGGGAGACATGAGACCCAGTACTTC. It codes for CASSASGRHETQYF.

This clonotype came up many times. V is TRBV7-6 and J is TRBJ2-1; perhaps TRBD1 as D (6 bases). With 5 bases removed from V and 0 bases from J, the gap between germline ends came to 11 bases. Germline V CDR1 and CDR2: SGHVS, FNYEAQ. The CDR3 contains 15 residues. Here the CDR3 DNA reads TGTGCCAGCAGCCCAGGACAGACCTCCTACAATGAGCAGTTCTTC. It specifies CASSPGQTSYNEQFF. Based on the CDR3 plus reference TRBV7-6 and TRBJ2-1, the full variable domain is GAGVSQSPRYKVTKRGQDVALRCDPISGHVSLYWYRQALGQGPEFLTYFNYEAQQDKSGLPNDRFSAERPEGSISTLTIQRTEQRDSAMYRCASSPGQTSYNEQFFGPGTRLTVL.

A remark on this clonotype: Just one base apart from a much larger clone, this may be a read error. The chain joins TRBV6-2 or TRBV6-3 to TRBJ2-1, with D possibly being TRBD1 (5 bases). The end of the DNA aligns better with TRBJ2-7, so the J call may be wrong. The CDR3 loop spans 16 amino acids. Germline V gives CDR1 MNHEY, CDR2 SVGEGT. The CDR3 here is CASSPRDSETYNEQYF. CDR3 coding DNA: TGTGCCAGCAGCCCCCGCGACAGTGAGACGTACAATGAGCAGTACTTC.

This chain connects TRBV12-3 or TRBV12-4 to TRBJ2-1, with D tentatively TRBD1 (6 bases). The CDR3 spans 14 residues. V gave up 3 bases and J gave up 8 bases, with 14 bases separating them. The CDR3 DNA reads TGTGCCAGCAGTTTCGGGGCTGGGGGCGATGAGCAGTTCTTC. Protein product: CASSFGAGGDEQFF.

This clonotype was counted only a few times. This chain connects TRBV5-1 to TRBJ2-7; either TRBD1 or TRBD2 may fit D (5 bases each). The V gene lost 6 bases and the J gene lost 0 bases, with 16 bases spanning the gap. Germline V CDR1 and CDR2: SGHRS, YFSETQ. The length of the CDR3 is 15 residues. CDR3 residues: CASNLGAVDSYEQYF. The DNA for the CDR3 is TGCGCCAGCAACCTCGGGGCAGTAGACTCCTACGAGCAGTACTTC.

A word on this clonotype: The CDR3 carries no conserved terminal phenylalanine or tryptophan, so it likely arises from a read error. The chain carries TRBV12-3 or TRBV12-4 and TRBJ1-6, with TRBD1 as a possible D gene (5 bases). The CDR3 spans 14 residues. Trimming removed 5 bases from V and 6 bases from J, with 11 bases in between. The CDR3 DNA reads TGTGCCAGCAGTCCCTCGACAGTTAATTCACCCCTCCACTGT. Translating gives CASSPSTVNSPLHC.

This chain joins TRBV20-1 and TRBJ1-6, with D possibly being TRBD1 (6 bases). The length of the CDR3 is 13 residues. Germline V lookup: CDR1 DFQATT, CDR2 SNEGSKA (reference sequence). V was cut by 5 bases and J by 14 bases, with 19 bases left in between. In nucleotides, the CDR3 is TGCAGTGCTCCTGCAACAGGGCTCCCTTCCCTCCACTTT. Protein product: CSAPATGLPSLHF.

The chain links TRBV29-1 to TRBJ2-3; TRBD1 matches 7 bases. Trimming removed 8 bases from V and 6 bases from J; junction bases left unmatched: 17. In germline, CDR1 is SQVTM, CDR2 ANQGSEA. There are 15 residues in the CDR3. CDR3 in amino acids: CSSLSAQGISDTQYF. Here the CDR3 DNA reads TGCAGCTCGTTGAGCGCACAGGGGATATCGGATACGCAGTATTTT.

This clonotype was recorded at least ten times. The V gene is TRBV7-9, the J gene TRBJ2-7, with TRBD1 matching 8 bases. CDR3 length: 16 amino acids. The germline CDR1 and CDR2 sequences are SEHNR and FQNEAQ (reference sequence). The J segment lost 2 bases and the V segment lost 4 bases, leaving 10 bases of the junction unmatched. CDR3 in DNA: TGTGCCAGCAGCTCCCCCCTCGGGACAGGTCCCTACGAGCAGTACTTC. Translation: CASSSPLGTGPYEQYF.

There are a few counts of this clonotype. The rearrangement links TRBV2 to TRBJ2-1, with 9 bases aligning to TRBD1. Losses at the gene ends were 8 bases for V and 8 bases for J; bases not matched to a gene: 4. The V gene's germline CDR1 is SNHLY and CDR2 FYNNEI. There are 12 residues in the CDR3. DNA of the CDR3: TGTGCCAGCGGGACAGGGTGGGATGAGCAGTTCTTC. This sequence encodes CASGTGWDEQFF. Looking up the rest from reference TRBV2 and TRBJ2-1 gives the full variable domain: EPEVTQTPSHQVTQMGQEVILRCVPISNHLYFYWYRQILGQKVEFLVSFYNNEISEKSEIFDDQFSVERPDGSNFTLKIRSTKLEDSAMYFCASGTGWDEQFFGPGTRLTVL.

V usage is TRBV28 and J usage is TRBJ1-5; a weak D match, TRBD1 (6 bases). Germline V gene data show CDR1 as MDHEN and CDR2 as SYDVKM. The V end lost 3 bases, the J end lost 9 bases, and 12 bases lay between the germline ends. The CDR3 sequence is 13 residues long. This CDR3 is CASSLGANGPQHF. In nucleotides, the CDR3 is TGTGCCAGCAGTTTGGGGGCCAACGGGCCCCAGCATTTT.

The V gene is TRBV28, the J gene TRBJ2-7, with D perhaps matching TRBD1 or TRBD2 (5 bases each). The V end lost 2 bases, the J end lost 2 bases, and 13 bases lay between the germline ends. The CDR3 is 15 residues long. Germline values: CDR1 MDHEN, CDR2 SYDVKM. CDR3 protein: CASSLPGTGAYEQYF. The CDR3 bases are TGTGCCAGCAGTTTACCGGGGACCGGGGCCTACGAGCAGTACTTC.

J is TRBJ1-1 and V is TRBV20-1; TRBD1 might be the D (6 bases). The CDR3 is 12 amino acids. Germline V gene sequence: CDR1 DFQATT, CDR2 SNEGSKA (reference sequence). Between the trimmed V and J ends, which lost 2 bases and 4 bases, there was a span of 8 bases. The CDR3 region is CSARRGFTEAFF. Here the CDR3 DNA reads TGCAGTGCTAGAAGGGGGTTCACTGAAGCTTTCTTT.

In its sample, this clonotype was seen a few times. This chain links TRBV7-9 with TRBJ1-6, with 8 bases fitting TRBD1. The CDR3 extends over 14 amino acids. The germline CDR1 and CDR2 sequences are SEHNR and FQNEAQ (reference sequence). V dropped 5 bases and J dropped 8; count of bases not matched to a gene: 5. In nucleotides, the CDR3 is TGTGCCAGCAGCCCCCAGACAGGGGATTCACCCCTCCACTTT. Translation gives CASSPQTGDSPLHF.

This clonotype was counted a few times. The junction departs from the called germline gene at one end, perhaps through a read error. CDR3 DNA: TGTGTCAGCAGCCCCGGGACAGGGCTCCTAAAAAACTCCTACGAGCAGTACTTC. Its protein product is CVSSPGTGLLKNSYEQYF. The J gene is TRBJ2-7, the V gene TRBV28, with TRBD1 identical over 9 bases. CDR3 size: 18 residues. Germline CDR1 reads MDHEN; CDR2 reads SYDVKM. Full variable domain (outside the CDR3, taken from reference TRBV28 and TRBJ2-7): DVKVTQSSRYLVKRTGEKVFLECVQDMDHENMFWYRQDPGLGLRLIYFSYDVKMKEKGDIPEGYSVSREKKERFSLILESASTNQTSMYLCVSSPGTGLLKNSYEQYFGPGTRLTVT.

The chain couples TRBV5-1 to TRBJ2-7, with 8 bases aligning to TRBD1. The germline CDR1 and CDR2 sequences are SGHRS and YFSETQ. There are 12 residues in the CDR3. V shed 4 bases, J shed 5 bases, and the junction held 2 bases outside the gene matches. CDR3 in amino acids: CASSPQGDEQYF. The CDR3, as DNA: TGCGCCAGCAGCCCACAGGGGGACGAGCAGTACTTC. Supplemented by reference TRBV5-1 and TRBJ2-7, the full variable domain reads KAGVTQTPRYLIKTRGQQVTLSCSPISGHRSVSWYQQTPGQGLQFLFEYFSETQRNKGNFPGRFSGRQFSNSRSEMNVSTLELGDSALYLCASSPQGDEQYFGPGTRLTVT.

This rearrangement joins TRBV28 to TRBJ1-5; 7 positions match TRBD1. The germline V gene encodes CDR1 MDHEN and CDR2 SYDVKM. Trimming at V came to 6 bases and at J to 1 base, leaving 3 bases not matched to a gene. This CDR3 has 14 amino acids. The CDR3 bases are TGTGCCAGCAGGCCAGGGGGAAGCAATCAGCCCCAGCATTTT. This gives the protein CASRPGGSNQPQHF.

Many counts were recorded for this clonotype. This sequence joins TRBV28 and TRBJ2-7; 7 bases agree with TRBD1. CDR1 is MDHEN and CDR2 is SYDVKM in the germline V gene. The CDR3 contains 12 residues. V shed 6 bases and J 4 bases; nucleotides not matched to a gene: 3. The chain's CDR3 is CASREQGYEQYF. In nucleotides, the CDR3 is TGTGCCAGCAGGGAACAGGGGTACGAGCAGTACTTC. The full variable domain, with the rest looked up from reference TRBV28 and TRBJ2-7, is DVKVTQSSRYLVKRTGEKVFLECVQDMDHENMFWYRQDPGLGLRLIYFSYDVKMKEKGDIPEGYSVSREKKERFSLILESASTNQTSMYLCASREQGYEQYFGPGTRLTVT.

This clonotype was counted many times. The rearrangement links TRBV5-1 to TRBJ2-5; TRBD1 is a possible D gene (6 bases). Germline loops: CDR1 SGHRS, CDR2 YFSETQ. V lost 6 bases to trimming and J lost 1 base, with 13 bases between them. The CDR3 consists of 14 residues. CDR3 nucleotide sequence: TGCGCCAGCACCTGGGACACCAGCCAAGAGACCCAGTACTTC. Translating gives CASTWDTSQETQYF.

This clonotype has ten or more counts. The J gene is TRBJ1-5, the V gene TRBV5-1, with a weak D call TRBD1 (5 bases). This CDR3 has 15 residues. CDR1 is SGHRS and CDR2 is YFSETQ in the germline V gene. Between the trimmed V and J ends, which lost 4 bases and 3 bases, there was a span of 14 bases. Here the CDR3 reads CASSPGPGANQPQHF. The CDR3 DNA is TGCGCCAGCAGCCCGGGACCTGGGGCCAATCAGCCCCAGCATTTT.

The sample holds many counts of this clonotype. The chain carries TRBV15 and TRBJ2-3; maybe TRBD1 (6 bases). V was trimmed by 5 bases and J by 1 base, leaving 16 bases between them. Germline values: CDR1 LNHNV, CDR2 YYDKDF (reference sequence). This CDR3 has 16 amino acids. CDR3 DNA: TGTGCCACCAGCCCGCGAAGGTGGGGGCGCACAGATACGCAGTATTTT. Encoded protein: CATSPRRWGRTDTQYF.

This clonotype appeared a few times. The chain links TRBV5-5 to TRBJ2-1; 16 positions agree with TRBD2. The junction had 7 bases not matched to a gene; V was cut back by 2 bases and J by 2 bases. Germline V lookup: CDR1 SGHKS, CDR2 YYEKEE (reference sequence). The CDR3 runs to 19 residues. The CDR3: CASSLVGLAGGRPYNEQFF. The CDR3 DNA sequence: TGTGCCAGCAGCTTAGTGGGACTAGCGGGGGGGCGCCCCTACAATGAGCAGTTCTTC.